This T cell receptor (beta chain) was documented in a study of Ad26.COV2.S vaccination and SARS-CoV-2 variants. Looking at the study overall: The donor belonged to the COV1001 Ad26.COV2.S trial arm.

Treatment meaning: about 20 received Ad26.COV2.S at low or high dose, single or two shots; roughly five received placebo; per-sample allocation not given. Sampling was performed 63 days after the first vaccine or placebo injection. Assay: immunoSEQ multiplex PCR; the TCRdb copy retains only in-frame clones and omits some. The sample yields hundreds of thousands of clones, 70% to 90% seen once. The CDR3 is 15 amino acids. Germline lookup yields CDR1 MNHEY and CDR2 SVGEGT. V trimming: 6 bases; J trimming: 2 bases; junction bases outside the gene matches: 2. Sequenced material: peripheral blood, taken in a trial of Ad26.COV2.S vaccine versus placebo. The clonotype originates from a person between 18 and 65 years old who received the Ad26.COV2.S COVID-19 vaccine or a placebo. The chain couples TRBV6-2 or TRBV6-3 to TRBJ2-4; 12 bases match TRBD2. CDR3 nucleotides: TGTGCCAGCAGCCTAGCGGGGGGGCCCAAAAACATTCAGTACTTC. Translating it yields CASSLAGGPKNIQYF.